Shown below are 29 T cell receptor beta chains from a single sample sequenced in a study of shared clonotypes between healthy human individuals. Sequenced by immunoSEQ multiplex PCR; TCRdb stores in-frame clones only, minus some. The profile shows around 690,000 clones, less than 95% of them singletons. Source material: memory CD8+ T cells from PBMCs. Subset of the sample: CD45RO+ cells pooled with CCR7-negative TemRA cells. The receptors were sampled from a man younger than 35 in good health. Some clones in this sample may be carry-over from other donors' samples.

This clone was observed a single time. The chain couples TRBV7-9 to TRBJ2-2; 8 bases agree with TRBD2. V lost 4 bases and J lost 5; bases outside the gene matches: 9. The CDR3 has 16 residues. Germline V gene lookup returns CDR1 SEHNR and CDR2 FQNEAQ (reference sequence). For the CDR3, the DNA is TGTGCCAGCAGCTACACCCCACAGCGGGAGACCGGGGAGCTGTTTTTT. This codes for CASSYTPQRETGELFF.

This chain links TRBV28 with TRBJ1-2; D remains ambiguous. Looked up from germline, CDR1 is MDHEN and CDR2 is SYDVKM. Trimming removed 3 bases at V and 0 bases at J, with 5 bases between. The CDR3 loop spans 13 amino acids. The CDR3 coding sequence is TGTGCCAGCAGTTTCGTTACTAACTATGGCTACACCTTC. It yields the protein CASSFVTNYGYTF.

The gene calls are TRBV9 and TRBJ2-7; D is unresolved. CDR1 is SGDLS, CDR2 YYNGEE, per germline. The V gene lost 0 bases and the J gene lost 0 bases, with 7 bases spanning the gap. This CDR3 is 14 amino acids long. As DNA, the CDR3 is TGTGCCAGCAGCGTAGAACATACCTCCTACGAGCAGTACTTC. Its protein product is CASSVEHTSYEQYF.

This clone showed up just once. The gene calls are TRBV4-1 and TRBJ2-7; TRBD1 is a possible D gene (5 bases). The CDR3 totals 16 residues. V gave up 2 bases and J gave up 3 bases, with 17 bases separating them. Germline lookup yields CDR1 MGHRA and CDR2 YSYEKL. DNA of the CDR3: TGCGCCAGCAGCCAATTCATCACGGACACCGACTACGAGCAGTACTTC. As protein: CASSQFITDTDYEQYF.

The rearrangement uses TRBV19 and TRBJ2-7; tentatively, D is TRBD2 (6 bases). The germline CDR1 and CDR2 sequences are LNHDA and SQIVND (reference sequence). With 8 bases removed from V and 2 bases from J, the gap between germline ends came to 19 bases. The CDR3 has 15 residues. The CDR3, as DNA: TGTGCCAGTCGCCCGGGACCCTCGGGGGCCTACGAGCAGTACTTC. Translation gives CASRPGPSGAYEQYF.

The chain joins TRBV7-9 to TRBJ2-5, with 7 nucleotides matching TRBD2. The better agreement between TRBJ2-7 and the DNA end casts doubt on the J call. The CDR3 has 15 amino acids. Germline V gives CDR1 SEHNR, CDR2 FQNEAQ (reference sequence). The DNA for the CDR3 is TGTGCCAGCAGCGCACCCTCCGGGACTACATACGAGCAGTACTTC. It specifies CASSAPSGTTYEQYF.

A remark on this clone: A read error is the likely source, as a far larger clone sits one nucleotide away. V is TRBV7-2 and J is TRBJ1-1, with TRBD1 as a possible D gene (6 bases). Germline values: CDR1 SGHTA, CDR2 FQGNSA. CDR3 length: 15 amino acids. The DNA of the CDR3 is TGTGCCAGCAGCCCCGGCGCCGGCAGGGGCACTGAAGCTTCCTTT. This translates into CASSPGAGRGTEASF.

V and J are TRBV7-8 and TRBJ1-5; D remains unclear. Trimming shortened V by 1 base and J by 3 bases, and 10 bases separated the two germline ends. This CDR3 is 15 amino acids long. Germline V lookup: CDR1 SGHVS, CDR2 FQNEAQ. In nucleotides, the CDR3 is TGTGCCAGCAGCTTAGAACGGGTGCCCAATCAGCCCCAGCATTTT. This translates into CASSLERVPNQPQHF.

The chain carries TRBV7-9 and TRBJ2-5, with TRBD2 matching 9 bases. The CDR3 has 14 amino acids. J gave up 4 bases and V 5 bases, and 5 bases lay outside the gene matches. Germline V gene data show CDR1 as SEHNR and CDR2 as FQNEAQ (reference sequence). The CDR3 nucleotides are TGTGCCAGCAGCCAAGCTAGCGGGGTAGAGACCCAGTACTTC. Translation gives CASSQASGVETQYF. The entire variable domain, with the rest obtained from reference TRBV7-9 and TRBJ2-5, is as follows: DTGVSQNPRHKITKRGQNVTFRCDPISEHNRLYWYRQTLGQGPEFLTYFQNEAQLEKSRLLSDRFSAERPKGSFSTLEIQRTEQGDSAMYLCASSQASGVETQYFGPGTRLLVL.

The J gene is TRBJ2-2, the V gene TRBV7-6; 12 bases are shared with TRBD2. The CDR3 runs 17 residues. CDR1 is SGHVS and CDR2 is FNYEAQ in the germline V gene. V was clipped by 1 base and J by 5 bases; unmatched bases: 5. The CDR3 sequence is CASSLETSGRYTGELFF. In nucleotides, the CDR3 is TGTGCCAGCAGCTTAGAGACTAGCGGGAGATATACCGGGGAGCTGTTTTTT.

The gene calls are TRBV9 and TRBJ2-2, with 11 bases that match TRBD2. CDR3 length: 17 residues. V lost 0 bases to trimming and J lost 6 bases; unmatched junction nucleotides: 7. The V gene's germline CDR1 is SGDLS and CDR2 YYNGEE. CDR3 loop: CASSVGLAGGPAGELFF. CDR3 in DNA: TGTGCCAGCAGCGTAGGTCTAGCGGGAGGCCCAGCCGGGGAGCTGTTTTTT.

CDR3 region: CASSEALRQWFNQPQHF. The CDR3 coding sequence is TGTGCCAGCAGTGAAGCGCTTCGACAGTGGTTCAATCAGCCCCAGCATTTT. The rearrangement links TRBV6-1 to TRBJ1-5; tentatively, D is TRBD1 (5 bases). Trimming shortened V by 0 bases and J by 3 bases, and 15 bases separated the two germline ends. This CDR3 has 17 residues. Looked up from germline, CDR1 is MNHNS and CDR2 is SASEGT.

This clone is a singleton in its sample. J is TRBJ2-1 and V is TRBV15; no reliable D call. Trimming shortened V by 4 bases and J by 9 bases, and 10 bases separated the two germline ends. The CDR3 loop spans 12 amino acids. Per germline, CDR1 LNHNV and CDR2 YYDKDF (reference sequence). CDR3 sequence reads: CATSTPAIEQFF. The CDR3 region has the DNA TGTGCCACCAGCACCCCGGCTATTGAGCAGTTCTTC.

V is TRBV4-1 and J is TRBJ1-5; D gene ambiguous. CDR1 and CDR2 from the germline V gene are MGHRA and YSYEKL. Between the trimmed V and J ends, which lost 1 base and 5 bases, there was a span of 18 bases. There are 17 residues in the CDR3. The chain's CDR3 is CASSQGQTSLADQPQHF. CDR3 in DNA: TGCGCCAGCAGCCAAGGTCAGACAAGCCTAGCGGATCAGCCCCAGCATTTT.

The rearrangement uses TRBV4-3 and TRBJ1-2, with TRBD1 identical over 10 bases. J lost 7 bases, V lost 3 bases, and 5 bases had no gene match. The CDR3 contains 14 residues. Germline values: CDR1 LGHNA, CDR2 YSLEER. CDR3 coding DNA: TGCGCCAGCAGCCAGACCGGGACAGGGGTTGGCTACACCTTC. Amino acid sequence: CASSQTGTGVGYTF.

The CDR3 loop is CASSVGGGLADLNEQFF. In DNA form, the CDR3 reads TGTGCCAGCAGCGTAGGTGGGGGACTAGCGGACCTCAATGAGCAGTTCTTC. The chain combines TRBV9 with TRBJ2-1, with 11 nucleotides matching TRBD2. The CDR3 sequence is 17 residues long. V was pared by 0 bases and J by 6 bases, with 8 bases of the junction left unmatched. Germline CDR1 and CDR2: SGDLS and YYNGEE.

This clone appeared a single time. The rearrangement uses TRBV27 and TRBJ1-1; 9 bases match TRBD1. V lost 2 bases to trimming and J lost 0 bases; unmatched junction nucleotides: 7. The CDR3 length is 17 residues. Germline loops: CDR1 MNHEY, CDR2 SMNVEV (reference sequence). Here the CDR3 reads CASSLIGTGPMNTEAFF. In nucleotides, the CDR3 is TGTGCCAGCAGTTTAATAGGGACAGGGCCTATGAACACTGAAGCTTTCTTT.

The V and J genes are TRBV19 and TRBJ1-1; unclear D gene. CDR1 is LNHDA, CDR2 SQIVND, per germline (reference sequence). V lost 6 bases to trimming and J lost 1 base, with 6 bases between them. The CDR3 contains 12 residues. CDR3 DNA: TGTGCCAGTAGCTTTAGGAACACTGAAGCTTTCTTT. It translates to CASSFRNTEAFF.

The chain links TRBV12-5 to TRBJ2-7; either TRBD1 or TRBD2 may supply D (6 bases each). The CDR3 has 15 amino acids. The V and J ends lost 2 bases and 3 bases respectively, with 14 bases between them. The germline V gene encodes CDR1 LGHNT and CDR2 FRNRAP. CDR3 sequence reads: CASGLWRGARYEQYF. CDR3 in DNA: TGTGCTAGTGGTTTGTGGAGGGGGGCACGCTACGAGCAGTACTTC.

The chain joins TRBV27 to TRBJ1-4; D gene ambiguous. Germline CDR1 and CDR2: MNHEY and SMNVEV (reference sequence). V shed 2 bases and J shed 2 bases, with 9 bases lying between them. The CDR3 covers 15 residues. This CDR3 reads CASSLNAVTNEKLFF. The CDR3, as DNA: TGTGCCAGCAGTTTAAATGCAGTTACTAATGAAAAACTGTTTTTT.

The chain couples TRBV21-1 to TRBJ1-5. TRBV21-1 corresponds to a pseudogene. The CDR3 loop spans 11 amino acids. CDR3 in amino acids: CASSGYQPQHF. The DNA of the CDR3 is TGTGCCAGCAGCGGGTATCAGCCCCAGCATTTT.

This CDR3 reads CASTYDHIEQYF. Here the CDR3 DNA reads TGTGCCAGCACGTATGACCATATCGAGCAGTACTTC. The chain has TRBV2 and TRBJ2-5; no reliable D call. The last part of the DNA fits TRBJ2-7 better; the J call may be wrong. Germline CDR1 is SNHLY and CDR2 is FYNNEI. The CDR3 runs to 12 residues.

The J gene is TRBJ2-1, the V gene TRBV5-1; 9 bases are a match to TRBD2. The CDR3 extends over 16 amino acids. Germline assignment: CDR1 SGHRS and CDR2 YFSETQ. The junction had 10 bases not matched to a gene; V was cut back by 3 bases and J by 6 bases. CDR3 sequence (DNA): TGCGCCAGCAGCTGGGGTGGCGGGGGGGCCTTCAATGAGCAGTTCTTC. Amino acids: CASSWGGGGAFNEQFF.

This chain links TRBV19 with TRBJ2-7; TRBD1 is a possible D gene (6 bases). There are 11 residues in the CDR3. Germline V gives CDR1 LNHDA, CDR2 SQIVND (reference sequence). V was pared by 11 bases and J by 5 bases, with 13 bases between. The CDR3 DNA reads TGTGCCGTCCACAGGGTTCACGAGCAGTACTTC. It translates to CAVHRVHEQYF.

The rearrangement links TRBV2 to TRBJ2-6, with 7 bases matching TRBD1. V was pared by 7 bases and J by 4 bases, with 13 bases of the junction left unmatched. The CDR3 has 17 residues. From germline, CDR1 is SNHLY and CDR2 FYNNEI. The CDR3 DNA reads as TGTGCCAGCAAAGGCCAGGGGGATTTAAAAGGGGCCAACGTCCTGACTTTC. This translates into CASKGQGDLKGANVLTF.

V gene TRBV18 combines with J gene TRBJ2-2, with unresolved D. The CDR3 covers 12 residues. Trimming cost V 3 bases and J 6 bases, with 5 bases left between them. Looked up from germline, CDR1 is KGHSH and CDR2 is LQKENI. This CDR3 is CASSPMPGELFF. For the CDR3, the DNA is TGTGCCAGCTCACCCATGCCCGGGGAGCTGTTTTTT.

The gene calls are TRBV9 and TRBJ1-1, with no clear D. V was pared by 6 bases and J by 4 bases, with 13 bases between. The V gene's germline CDR1 is SGDLS and CDR2 YYNGEE. The CDR3 sequence is 13 residues long. CDR3 loop: CASTPGAATEAFF. In nucleotides, the CDR3 is TGTGCCAGCACCCCTGGAGCAGCCACTGAAGCTTTCTTT.

The chain recombines TRBV5-6 with TRBJ1-1; D uncertain. Germline-derived CDR1 and CDR2 are SGHDT and YYEEEE. CDR3 size: 14 residues. The V and J ends lost 0 bases and 1 base respectively, with 7 bases between them. The CDR3 DNA is TGTGCCAGCAGCTTGGGGCCGAAGAACACTGAAGCTTTCTTT. Its protein product is CASSLGPKNTEAFF.

The chain joins TRBV27 to TRBJ1-3; unclear D gene. Per the germline V gene, CDR1 is MNHEY and CDR2 is SMNVEV (reference sequence). V lost 6 bases and J 8 bases, leaving 20 bases between the germline ends. The CDR3 spans 15 residues. The CDR3 spells CASSNNGFLGDTIYF. In DNA, the CDR3 is TGTGCCAGCAGCAATAATGGGTTTTTGGGTGACACCATATATTTT.